The 19 T cell receptor beta chains presented below share a single source sample, sequenced in a study of regulatory T cells in long-lasting Graves disease. Combining iRepertoire HTBI primers with Arm-PCR of CDR3 regions, the authors built TCR beta libraries. TCRdb reprocessed the multiplex PCR reads with MiXCR, giving one entry per CDR3 protein. The data show more than 450,000 distinct CDR3 sequences, about 17% seen once. Time point in this sample: newly diagnosed GD, antithyroid drugs for less than 3 months. RNA from PBMCs was the source of the TCR library. These data also featured in a second study, about T cells in Graves' hyperthyroidism and ophthalmopathy.

This material consisted of peripheral blood mononuclear cells (PBMCs), taken at new diagnosis, from a patient treated with antithyroid drugs. The source is a middle-aged man with Graves disease.

The chain combines TRBV6-9 with TRBJ2-1, with 9 nucleotides matching TRBD1. The CDR3 is made up of 16 amino acids. Germline V gene sequence: CDR1 MNHGY, CDR2 SVAAGI. Unmatched junction bases numbered 10, after V lost 4 bases and J lost 6 bases. The CDR3, as DNA: TGTGCCAGCAGTTTGAGGACAGGGGTTGGGATCAATGAGCAGTTCTTC. The encoded protein is CASSLRTGVGINEQFF.

This clonotype has only a few counts. One end of the junction fails to match germline, which may point to a read error. The rearrangement joins TRBV5-1 to TRBJ2-7; D is undetermined. CDR1 is SGHRS, CDR2 YFSETQ, per germline. CDR3 size: 14 residues. Written as DNA, the CDR3 is TGTGCCAGCAGCTTAACACGGAGCTCCTACGAGCAGTACTTC. Encoded protein: CASSLTRSSYEQYF.

The V and J genes are TRBV10-1 and TRBJ2-1, with 12 nucleotides matching TRBD2. The CDR3 loop spans 15 amino acids. Germline loops: CDR1 WNHNN, CDR2 SYGVQD (reference sequence). V lost 7 bases, J lost 0 bases, and 1 base stayed unmatched. CDR3 amino acids: CASTSGRASYNEQFF. In nucleotides, the CDR3 is TGCGCCAGCACTAGCGGGAGGGCCTCCTACAATGAGCAGTTCTTC.

The chain carries TRBV6-1 and TRBJ1-2; TRBD1 agrees at 7 bases. Germline V CDR1 and CDR2: MNHNS, SASEGT. The CDR3 runs to 13 residues. Trimming cost V 6 bases and J 6 bases; bases outside gene matches: 7. The CDR3 sequence is CASRDRQGNGYTF. The CDR3 DNA reads TGTGCCAGCAGAGATCGACAGGGAAATGGCTACACCTTC.

This chain links TRBV27 with TRBJ2-3; 11 bases line up with TRBD1. The germline V gene encodes CDR1 MNHEY and CDR2 SMNVEV (reference sequence). The CDR3 has 18 residues. The ends lost 5 bases at V and 3 bases at J; junction bases unmatched: 13. This chain's CDR3 is CASSPWSRTGGFTDTQYF. CDR3 in DNA: TGTGCCAGCAGTCCGTGGTCACGGACAGGGGGCTTTACAGATACGCAGTATTTT.

This clonotype was picked up a small number of times. An end of the junction does not agree with germline; a read error may underlie this. The V call is TRBV12-3 or TRBV12-4, the J call TRBJ2-5, with D possibly being TRBD1 or TRBD2 (5 bases each). This CDR3 has 12 residues. The CDR3 reads CATGPEIRTQYF. Written as DNA, the CDR3 is TGCGCCACGGGGCCGGAGATTCGGACCCAGTACTTC.

In this sample, this clonotype turned up a few times. The rearrangement links TRBV27 to TRBJ2-7; D not certain. V was trimmed by 5 bases and J by 7 bases, leaving 12 bases between them. Per germline, CDR1 MNHEY and CDR2 SMNVEV (reference sequence). The CDR3 consists of 12 residues. CDR3 residues: CASSPLGREQYF. CDR3 nucleotides: TGTGCCAGCAGTCCCCTGGGTCGAGAGCAGTACTTC.

This clonotype was counted ten times or more. The gene calls are TRBV28 and TRBJ2-1; TRBD2 agrees at 7 bases. Per the germline V gene, CDR1 is MDHEN and CDR2 is SYDVKM. The CDR3 sequence is 15 residues long. Trimming at V came to 3 bases and at J to 6 bases, leaving 8 bases not matched to a gene. For the CDR3, the DNA is TGTGCCAGCAGTTTGACCGGGACTACATCCAATGAGCAGTTCTTC. Its protein product is CASSLTGTTSNEQFF.

The V and J genes are TRBV19 and TRBJ2-7, with 13 bases identical to TRBD2. The junction had 2 bases not matched to a gene; V was cut back by 3 bases and J by 3 bases. Per germline, CDR1 LNHDA and CDR2 SQIVND (reference sequence). This CDR3 is 15 amino acids long. This CDR3 is CASSMWTSGSYEQYF. In nucleotides, the CDR3 is TGTGCCAGTAGTATGTGGACTAGCGGGAGCTACGAGCAGTACTTC.

This clonotype was seen at least ten times. The V and J genes are TRBV7-3 and TRBJ2-3; D is perhaps TRBD1 (5 bases). This CDR3 contains 14 residues. V shed 5 bases and J shed 8 bases, with 17 bases lying between them. The germline gives CDR1 SGHTA, CDR2 FQGTGA. CDR3 sequence reads: CASSPQLQGGTQYF. For the CDR3, the DNA is TGTGCCAGCAGCCCCCAGCTGCAGGGTGGTACGCAGTATTTT.

Ten or more counts support this clonotype. The chain couples TRBV28 to TRBJ1-2; 9 bases fit TRBD1. The trim removed 5 bases at V and 9 bases at J, leaving 10 bases unmatched. Germline V lookup: CDR1 MDHEN, CDR2 SYDVKM. The CDR3 has 14 residues. CDR3 sequence reads: CASSHRGREWSYTF. CDR3 sequence (DNA): TGTGCCAGCAGTCACAGGGGGCGAGAGTGGAGCTACACCTTC.

The table lists this clonotype with many counts. The chain couples TRBV28 to TRBJ2-1, with 8 bases lining up with TRBD1. The V gene end was trimmed by 5 bases and the J gene end by 8 bases; junction bases not matched to a gene: 8. Germline V gives CDR1 MDHEN, CDR2 SYDVKM. The CDR3 is made up of 14 amino acids. The CDR3: CASSGFRRGHEQFF. CDR3 DNA: TGTGCCAGCAGTGGATTTCGCAGGGGGCATGAGCAGTTCTTC.

This clonotype appeared a few times. One end of the junction varies from germline; a read error may be responsible. The chain is built from TRBV5-1 and TRBJ1-1; D is perhaps TRBD1 (6 bases). Germline V gives CDR1 SGHRS, CDR2 YFSETQ. The CDR3 totals 16 residues. CDR3 amino acids: CASSWGGSRGNTEASF. The DNA of the CDR3 is TGCGCCAGCAGCTGGGGAGGTAGCAGGGGTAACACTGAAGCTTCCTTT. The variable domain in full, completed from reference TRBV5-1 and TRBJ1-1, reads KAGVTQTPRYLIKTRGQQVTLSCSPISGHRSVSWYQQTPGQGLQFLFEYFSETQRNKGNFPGRFSGRQFSNSRSEMNVSTLELGDSALYLCASSWGGSRGNTEASFGQGTRLTVV.

This clonotype came up many times. The CDR3 DNA reads as TGTGCCACCAGCAGAGGAGGGACTAGCGGGAATAGGCAGTTCTTC. As protein: CATSRGGTSGNRQFF. The chain combines TRBV15 with TRBJ2-1; TRBD2 agrees at 13 bases. The CDR3 is 15 residues long. Germline V gene data show CDR1 as LNHNV and CDR2 as YYDKDF (reference sequence). V shed 1 base and J 12 bases; nucleotides not matched to a gene: 6.

This clonotype was observed a few times. DNA of the CDR3: TGTGCCAGCAGTCTGACTAGCGGGGGCTACGAGCAGTACTTC. Translated, it gives CASSLTSGGYEQYF. The chain employs TRBV12-3 or TRBV12-4 and TRBJ2-7; TRBD2 aligns across 12 bases. With 5 bases clipped from V and 3 bases from J, the junction kept 2 bases outside the gene matches. The CDR3 has 14 residues.

The sample holds many counts of this clonotype. The chain combines TRBV2 with TRBJ2-1, with D maybe TRBD2 (5 bases). The V end lost 2 bases, the J end lost 6 bases, and 11 bases lay between the germline ends. Germline V lookup: CDR1 SNHLY, CDR2 FYNNEI. The CDR3 has 14 amino acids. The CDR3 spells CASSERTAGNEQFF. DNA of the CDR3: TGTGCCAGCAGTGAACGCACCGCGGGCAATGAGCAGTTCTTC. The complete variable domain, with remaining parts taken from reference TRBV2 and TRBJ2-1, reads EPEVTQTPSHQVTQMGQEVILRCVPISNHLYFYWYRQILGQKVEFLVSFYNNEISEKSEIFDDQFSVERPDGSNFTLKIRSTKLEDSAMYFCASSERTAGNEQFFGPGTRLTVL.

V and J are TRBV10-3 and TRBJ1-5; no definite D call. The germline gives CDR1 ENHRY, CDR2 SYGVKD. The CDR3 consists of 14 residues. V gave up 3 bases and J gave up 2 bases, with 8 bases separating them. Here the CDR3 DNA reads TGTGCCATCAGTGACCTAACCCGCAATCAGCCCCAGCATTTT. Translated, it gives CAISDLTRNQPQHF.

This clonotype was seen ten or more times. The gene calls are TRBV12-5 and TRBJ2-3; 7 nucleotides line up with TRBD1. V gave up 1 base and J gave up 4 bases; unmatched junction bases: 8. This CDR3 contains 16 residues. The germline CDR1 and CDR2 sequences are LGHNT and FRNRAP. The CDR3 region has the DNA TGTGCTAGTGGTTTGGCCCCGACAGGGCCGCCAGATACGCAGTATTTT. Its protein product is CASGLAPTGPPDTQYF.

V is TRBV24-1 and J is TRBJ2-2, with 8 nucleotides matching TRBD1. The CDR3 contains 14 residues. The V gene's germline CDR1 is KGHDR and CDR2 SFDVKD. V trimming: 9 bases; J trimming: 2 bases; junction bases outside the gene matches: 4. The CDR3 nucleotides read TGTGCCACCGGGGGACAGGTAAACACCGGGGAGCTGTTTTTT. Protein: CATGGQVNTGELFF.